These 27 T cell receptor beta chains originate from one sample sequenced in a study of beta chain features in type 1 diabetes. As every portion of the isolated RNA was reverse transcribed, the sequencing read expressed TCRB transcripts. Data came from immunoSEQ multiplex PCR; TCRdb stores just in-frame clones and leaves some out. The sample consists of roughly 500,000 clones, approximately 10% of them appearing once. Input material: naive CD4+ T cells from blood. Source of these receptors: a woman aged 18-35 years in good health.

The V and J genes are TRBV7-9 and TRBJ1-2; D unresolved. The V gene lost 0 bases and the J gene lost 4 bases, with 9 bases spanning the gap. Germline V gene sequence: CDR1 SEHNR, CDR2 FQNEAQ (reference sequence). This CDR3 comprises 14 residues. The CDR3, as DNA: TGTGCCAGCAGCTTAGCGGAGGCAGCCTATGGCTACACCTTC. Amino acid sequence: CASSLAEAAYGYTF.

The J gene is TRBJ2-3, the V gene TRBV7-9; D unclear. The CDR3 covers 14 residues. In germline, CDR1 is SEHNR, CDR2 FQNEAQ (reference sequence). The CDR3 loop reads CSGMVLRSTDTQYF. The DNA of the CDR3 is TGTTCCGGTATGGTTCTAAGGTCCACAGATACGCAGTATTTT.

The chain recombines TRBV15 with TRBJ2-2, with a weak D call TRBD2 (5 bases). V dropped 0 bases and J dropped 6 bases, with 5 bases sitting between them. Germline V gives CDR1 LNHNV, CDR2 YYDKDF (reference sequence). The CDR3 covers 13 residues. The CDR3, as DNA: TGTGCCACCAGCAGAGAGGGAGCCGGGGAGCTGTTTTTT. Residues: CATSREGAGELFF.

V and J are TRBV5-1 and TRBJ1-1, with a tentative D call TRBD1 (6 bases). V lost 0 bases and J lost 5, with 20 bases in between. CDR1 and CDR2 (germline): SGHRS, YFSETQ. CDR3 length: 17 residues. CDR3 nucleotide sequence: TGCGCCAGCAGCTTGGCTACCTTTACAGGGATGAGGACTGAAGCTTTCTTT. Its protein is CASSLATFTGMRTEAFF.

The chain employs TRBV4-3 and TRBJ2-2, with D hard to call. Germline assignment: CDR1 LGHNA and CDR2 YSLEER. The CDR3 contains 15 residues. V was pared by 4 bases and J by 3 bases, with 12 bases between. The CDR3 bases are TGCGCCAGCAGCCCAAGACGAGTGGACACCGGGGAGCTGTTTTTT. It translates to CASSPRRVDTGELFF.

V gene TRBV9 combines with J gene TRBJ1-2; 11 positions agree with TRBD1. The CDR3 covers 13 residues. Germline V gene lookup returns CDR1 SGDLS and CDR2 YYNGEE. The V and J ends lost 3 bases and 8 bases, in that order; junction bases with no gene match: 3. CDR3 sequence reads: CASSGTGGFGYTF. Written as DNA, the CDR3 is TGTGCCAGCAGCGGGACAGGGGGCTTCGGCTACACCTTC.

This clone was observed a few times. This chain connects TRBV30 to TRBJ2-5; D is unclear. Germline CDR1 and CDR2: GTSNPN and SVGIG (reference sequence). CDR3 size: 14 residues. V dropped 0 bases and J dropped 4 bases, with 12 bases sitting between them. The CDR3 bases are TGTGCCTGGAGTGTACGGGCCGGCGGAGAGACCCAGTACTTC. Its protein is CAWSVRAGGETQYF.

This clone was seen more than once but under ten times. The rearrangement links TRBV27 to TRBJ2-3; D gene uncertain. The length of the CDR3 is 15 residues. Trimming took off 6 bases at V and 0 bases at J, with 13 bases between the two ends. CDR1 is MNHEY and CDR2 is SMNVEV in the germline V gene (reference sequence). The CDR3 nucleotides read TGTGCCAGCAGCCAACCGGCCCGAAGCACAGATACGCAGTATTTT. As protein: CASSQPARSTDTQYF.

The table lists this clone with a few counts. V gene TRBV18 combines with J gene TRBJ2-7, with D tentatively TRBD1 (6 bases). V lost 6 bases and J 4 bases, leaving 16 bases between the germline ends. The CDR3 consists of 14 residues. CDR1 KGHSH and CDR2 LQKENI come from the germline V gene. The CDR3 sequence is CASSPTGTQYEQYV. The CDR3, as DNA: TGTGCCAGCTCTCCTACCGGGACACAGTACGAGCAGTACGTC.

This clone was picked up a small number of times. The genes are TRBV29-1 and TRBJ2-2; the match to TRBD2 covers 7 bases. Germline trimming cut 4 bases from V and 7 bases from J; bases unmatched to any gene: 3. Germline V CDR1 and CDR2: SQVTM, ANQGSEA. This CDR3 is built from 12 residues. The CDR3 sequence: CSVGREGGELFF. CDR3 DNA sequence: TGCAGCGTTGGCAGGGAGGGCGGGGAGCTGTTTTTT.

The chain carries TRBV6-6 and TRBJ2-1; 12 nucleotides match TRBD2. With 8 bases clipped from V and 9 bases from J, the junction kept 8 bases outside the gene matches. The V gene's germline CDR1 is MNHNY and CDR2 SVGAGI (reference sequence). The CDR3 has 14 amino acids. The CDR3 DNA follows: TGTGCCAGCTTTCGACTAGCGGGAGTGGTTGAGCAGTTCTTC. It encodes CASFRLAGVVEQFF.

Only a few counts were recorded for this clone. The chain uses TRBV27 and TRBJ2-1; TRBD2 matches 10 bases. Germline CDR1 is MNHEY and CDR2 is SMNVEV (reference sequence). The CDR3 spans 13 residues. V lost 5 bases, J lost 7 bases, and 2 bases stayed unmatched. The CDR3 bases are TGTGCCAGCAGTAGCGGGAGGGCGAATGAGCAGTTCTTC. Its translation: CASSSGRANEQFF.

This clone was seen a handful of times. The chain is built from TRBV9 and TRBJ2-3; 7 bases are a match to TRBD1. CDR1 is SGDLS and CDR2 is YYNGEE in the germline V gene. CDR3 length: 19 residues. The J segment lost 2 bases and the V segment lost 3 bases, leaving 18 bases of the junction unmatched. The CDR3 DNA reads as TGTGCCAGCAGCGGCTATACCGGGACAGCGATCACCCTCACAGATACGCAGTATTTT. Its translation is CASSGYTGTAITLTDTQYF.

The chain is built from TRBV18 and TRBJ2-6; D ambiguous. The CDR3 is made up of 16 amino acids. Trimming cost V 2 bases and J 3 bases, with 11 bases left between them. CDR1 is KGHSH and CDR2 is LQKENI in the germline V gene. CDR3 in DNA: TGTGCCAGCTCACCAGCAGGCCTTGGTGGGGCCAACGTCCTGACTTTC. Residues: CASSPAGLGGANVLTF.

This clone has a handful of counts. The chain employs TRBV18 and TRBJ2-1; 8 bases line up with TRBD2. CDR3 length: 14 amino acids. CDR1 is KGHSH and CDR2 is LQKENI in the germline V gene. Germline trimming cut 2 bases from V and 6 bases from J; bases unmatched to any gene: 3. CDR3 amino acids: CASSPSAGGNEQFF. The CDR3 region has the DNA TGTGCCAGCTCACCATCTGCGGGAGGCAATGAGCAGTTCTTC.

The chain is built from TRBV18 and TRBJ2-7; TRBD2 agrees at 7 bases. The CDR3 has 13 residues. The trim removed 6 bases at V and 3 bases at J, leaving 5 bases unmatched. The V gene's germline CDR1 is KGHSH and CDR2 LQKENI. The CDR3 spells CASSPGGYYEQYV. As DNA, the CDR3 is TGTGCCAGCTCGCCGGGGGGATACTACGAGCAGTACGTC.

This rearrangement joins TRBV6-5 to TRBJ2-3; perhaps TRBD2 as D (5 bases). Trimming removed 6 bases at V and 0 bases at J, with 13 bases between. Germline V CDR1 and CDR2: MNHEY, SVGAGI. The CDR3 runs to 15 residues. The CDR3 spells CASSLGLASTDTQYF. CDR3 DNA: TGTGCCAGCAGCCTAGGACTCGCCAGCACAGATACGCAGTATTTT.

The chain couples TRBV4-3 to TRBJ1-6, with 8 bases matching TRBD1. This CDR3 contains 17 residues. V dropped 2 bases and J dropped 5; count of bases not matched to a gene: 8. Per the germline V gene, CDR1 is LGHNA and CDR2 is YSLEER. In DNA, the CDR3 is TGCGCCAGCAGCCAATTTGATAACAGGGGGGATAATTCACCCCTCCACTTT. Amino acids: CASSQFDNRGDNSPLHF.

This chain uses TRBV6-6 with TRBJ2-6, with TRBD2 matching 7 bases. The V gene's germline CDR1 is MNHNY and CDR2 SVGAGI (reference sequence). There are 11 residues in the CDR3. V shed 4 bases, J shed 12 bases, and the junction held 0 bases outside the gene matches. Here the CDR3 reads CASSSGGVLTF. Here the CDR3 DNA reads TGTGCCAGCAGTTCGGGAGGCGTCCTGACTTTC.

The V and J genes are TRBV2 and TRBJ2-7; perhaps TRBD2 as D (5 bases). V shed 7 bases and J shed 2 bases, with 18 bases lying between them. This CDR3 comprises 15 residues. Per the germline V gene, CDR1 is SNHLY and CDR2 is FYNNEI. The chain's CDR3 is CASITRGPPAYEQYV. CDR3 DNA sequence: TGTGCCAGCATTACCCGGGGTCCACCTGCCTACGAGCAGTACGTC.

This clone has a count of ten or more. V is TRBV29-1 and J is TRBJ2-1; no clear D gene. V gave up 6 bases and J gave up 6 bases, with 3 bases separating them. The CDR3 length is 9 residues. The germline CDR1 and CDR2 sequences are SQVTM and ANQGSEA. CDR3 residues: CSVSNEQFF. As DNA, the CDR3 is TGCAGCGTATCCAATGAGCAGTTCTTC.

The CDR3 protein is CASSHGTAAYEQYV. CDR3 DNA: TGTGCCAGCAGCCATGGGACTGCTGCCTACGAGCAGTACGTC. The chain uses TRBV11-2 and TRBJ2-7; a weak D match, TRBD2 (6 bases). Germline lookup yields CDR1 SGHAT and CDR2 FQNNGV. The length of the CDR3 is 14 residues. V lost 5 bases and J lost 2, with 13 bases in between.

The CDR3 nucleotides read TGTGCCAGCAGTGTAGCCGGGACAGGGAGTGGCTACACCTTC. Protein: CASSVAGTGSGYTF. The genes are TRBV2 and TRBJ1-2; 9 nucleotides agree with TRBD1. The trim removed 4 bases at V and 7 bases at J, leaving 7 bases unmatched. Germline V gene data show CDR1 as SNHLY and CDR2 as FYNNEI. The CDR3 spans 14 residues.

The sample holds a few counts of this clone. The gene calls are TRBV7-2 and TRBJ2-7, with D possibly TRBD1 on 6 matching bases. Germline V CDR1 and CDR2: SGHTA, FQGNSA. The CDR3 consists of 13 residues. V lost 5 bases to trimming and J lost 3 bases, with 11 bases between them. The CDR3 region has the DNA TGTGCCAGCAGCAGTGGACAGTACTACGAGCAGTACTTC. Its translation: CASSSGQYYEQYF.

Only a few counts were recorded for this clone. This chain connects TRBV18 to TRBJ1-2; 8 nucleotides align to TRBD1. The CDR3 spans 13 residues. Germline CDR1 and CDR2: KGHSH and LQKENI. V lost 6 bases and J lost 7; bases outside the gene matches: 7. The CDR3, as DNA: TGTGCCAGCTCTCCGGACAGGGCGGCTGGCTACACCTTC. This encodes CASSPDRAAGYTF. The entire variable domain, with the rest obtained from reference TRBV18 and TRBJ1-2, is as follows: NAGVMQNPRHLVRRRGQEARLRCSPMKGHSHVYWYRQLPEEGLKFMVYLQKENIIDESGMPKERFSAEFPKEGPSILRIQQVVRGDSAAYFCASSPDRAAGYTFGSGTRLTVV.

This clone was seen more than once but under ten times. The gene calls are TRBV7-8 and TRBJ2-5, with D possibly matching TRBD1 (5 bases). The CDR3 has 15 residues. Germline values: CDR1 SGHVS, CDR2 FQNEAQ. With 0 bases removed from V and 1 base from J, the gap between germline ends came to 9 bases. Here the CDR3 reads CASSLARQPQETQYF. The CDR3 DNA is TGTGCCAGCAGCTTAGCCAGACAGCCCCAAGAGACCCAGTACTTC. Full variable domain (rest looked up from reference TRBV7-8 and TRBJ2-5): GAGVSQSPRYKVAKRGQDVALRCDPISGHVSLFWYQQALGQGPEFLTYFQNEAQLDKSGLPSDRFFAERPEGSVSTLKIQRTQQEDSAVYLCASSLARQPQETQYFGPGTRLLVL.

The rearrangement joins TRBV7-9 to TRBJ2-1, with 8 bases fitting TRBD1. Germline V gene sequence: CDR1 SEHNR, CDR2 FQNEAQ (reference sequence). The V segment lost 6 bases and the J segment 3 bases; nucleotides outside the gene matches: 7. CDR3 length: 15 residues. The CDR3 DNA sequence: TGTGCCAGCAGAGAACAGGGGGGACACTACAATGAGCAGTTCTTC. Its protein product is CASREQGGHYNEQFF. The complete variable domain, with remaining parts taken from reference TRBV7-9 and TRBJ2-1, reads DTGVSQNPRHKITKRGQNVTFRCDPISEHNRLYWYRQTLGQGPEFLTYFQNEAQLEKSRLLSDRFSAERPKGSFSTLEIQRTEQGDSAMYLCASREQGGHYNEQFFGPGTRLTVL.